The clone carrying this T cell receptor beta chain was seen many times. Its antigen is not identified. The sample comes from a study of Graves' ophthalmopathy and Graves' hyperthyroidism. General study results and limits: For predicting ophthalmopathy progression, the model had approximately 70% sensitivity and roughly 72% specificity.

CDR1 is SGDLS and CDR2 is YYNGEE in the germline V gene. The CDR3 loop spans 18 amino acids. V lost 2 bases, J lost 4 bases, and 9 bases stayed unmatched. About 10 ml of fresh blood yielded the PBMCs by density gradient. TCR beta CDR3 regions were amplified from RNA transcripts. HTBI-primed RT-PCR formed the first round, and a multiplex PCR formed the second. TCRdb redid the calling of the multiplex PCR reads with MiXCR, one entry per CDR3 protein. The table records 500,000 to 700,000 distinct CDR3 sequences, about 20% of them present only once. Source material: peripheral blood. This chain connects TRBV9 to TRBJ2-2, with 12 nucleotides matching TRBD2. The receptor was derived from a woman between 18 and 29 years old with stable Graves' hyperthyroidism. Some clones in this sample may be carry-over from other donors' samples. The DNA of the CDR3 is TGTGCCAGCAGCGTGCGACTAGCGGGGGCCCGGGTCACCGGGGAGCTGTTTTTT. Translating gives CASSVRLAGARVTGELFF.